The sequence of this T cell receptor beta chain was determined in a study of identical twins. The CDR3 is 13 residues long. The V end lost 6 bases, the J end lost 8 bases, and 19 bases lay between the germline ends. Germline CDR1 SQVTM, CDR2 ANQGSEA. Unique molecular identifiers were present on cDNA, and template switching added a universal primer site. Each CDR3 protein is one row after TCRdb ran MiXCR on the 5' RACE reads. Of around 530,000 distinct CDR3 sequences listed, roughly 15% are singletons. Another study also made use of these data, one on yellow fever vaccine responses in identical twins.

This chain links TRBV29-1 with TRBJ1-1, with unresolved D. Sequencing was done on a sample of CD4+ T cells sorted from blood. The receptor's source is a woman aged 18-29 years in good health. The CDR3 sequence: CSVHDGGSGEAFF. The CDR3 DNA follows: TGCAGCGTACATGACGGAGGGAGCGGGGAAGCTTTCTTT.